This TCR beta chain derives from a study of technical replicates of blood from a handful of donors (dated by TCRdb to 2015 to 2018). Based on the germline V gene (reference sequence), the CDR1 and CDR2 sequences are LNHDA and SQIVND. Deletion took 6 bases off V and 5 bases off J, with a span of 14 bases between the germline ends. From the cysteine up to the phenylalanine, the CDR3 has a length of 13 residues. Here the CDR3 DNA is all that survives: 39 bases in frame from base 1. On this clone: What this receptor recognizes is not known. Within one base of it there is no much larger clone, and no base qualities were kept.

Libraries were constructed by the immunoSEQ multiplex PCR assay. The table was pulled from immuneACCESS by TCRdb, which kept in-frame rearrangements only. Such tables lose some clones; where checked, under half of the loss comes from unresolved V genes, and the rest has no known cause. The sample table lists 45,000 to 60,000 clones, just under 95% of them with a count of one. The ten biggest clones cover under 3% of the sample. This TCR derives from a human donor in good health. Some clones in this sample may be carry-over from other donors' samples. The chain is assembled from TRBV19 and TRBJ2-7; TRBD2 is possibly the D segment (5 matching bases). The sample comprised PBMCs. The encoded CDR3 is CASRSGSRNEQYF. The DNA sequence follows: TGTGCCAGTAGATCTGGGAGTCGCAACGAGCAGTACTTC.